This TCR beta chain came from a study of shared clonotypes between healthy human individuals. Study-wide results and caveats: The genetic and exposure-history diversity represented was limited by few donors.

CDR3 length: 12 residues. V was clipped by 5 bases and J by 5 bases, with 10 bases between them. The V gene's germline CDR1 is SGHKS and CDR2 YYEKEE (reference sequence). Across several immunoSEQ plates, the genomic DNA of each subset was split evenly. Sequencing used immunoSEQ multiplex PCR; TCRdb keeps in-frame clones, though not all of them. The sample includes approximately 500,000 clones, 79% of them seen just once. Healthy and HIV-negative, the adult donors had no recent acute infections or vaccinations. On this clone: Its antigen is undetermined.

The origin of this receptor is a middle-aged woman in good health. Some clones in this sample may be carry-over from other donors' samples. Material: PBMCs. The chain is built from TRBV5-5 and TRBJ1-1, with unresolved D. The DNA for the CDR3 is TGTGCCAGCAGGGGTTTCGGGACTGAAGCTTTCTTT. This codes for CASRGFGTEAFF.